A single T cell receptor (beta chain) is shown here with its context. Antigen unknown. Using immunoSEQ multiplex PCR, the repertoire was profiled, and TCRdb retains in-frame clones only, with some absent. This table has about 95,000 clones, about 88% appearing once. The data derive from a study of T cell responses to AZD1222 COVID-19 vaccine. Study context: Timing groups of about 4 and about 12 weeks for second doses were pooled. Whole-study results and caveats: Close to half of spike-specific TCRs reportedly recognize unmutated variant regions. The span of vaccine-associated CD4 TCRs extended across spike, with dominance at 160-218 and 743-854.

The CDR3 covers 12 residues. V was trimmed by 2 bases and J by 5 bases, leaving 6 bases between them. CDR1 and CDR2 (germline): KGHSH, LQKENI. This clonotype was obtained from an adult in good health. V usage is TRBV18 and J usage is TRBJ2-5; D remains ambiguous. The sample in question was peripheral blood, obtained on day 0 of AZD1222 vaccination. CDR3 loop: CASSPGVETQYF. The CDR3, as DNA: TGTGCCAGCTCACCAGGGGTTGAGACCCAGTACTTC.